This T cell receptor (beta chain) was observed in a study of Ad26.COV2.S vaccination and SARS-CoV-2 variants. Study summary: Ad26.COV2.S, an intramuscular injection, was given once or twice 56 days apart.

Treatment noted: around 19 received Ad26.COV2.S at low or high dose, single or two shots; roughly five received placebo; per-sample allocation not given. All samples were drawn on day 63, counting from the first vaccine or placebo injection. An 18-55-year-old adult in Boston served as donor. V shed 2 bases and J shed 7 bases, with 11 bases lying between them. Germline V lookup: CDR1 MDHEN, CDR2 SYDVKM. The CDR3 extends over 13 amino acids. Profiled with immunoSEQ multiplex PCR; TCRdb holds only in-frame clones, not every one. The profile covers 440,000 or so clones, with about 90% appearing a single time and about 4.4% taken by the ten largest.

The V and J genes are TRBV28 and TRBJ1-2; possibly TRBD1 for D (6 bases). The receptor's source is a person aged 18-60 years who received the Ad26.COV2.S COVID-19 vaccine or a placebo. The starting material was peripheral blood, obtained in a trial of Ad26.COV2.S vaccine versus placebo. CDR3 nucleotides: TGTGCCAGCAGTTTACAGGGGCTGACTGGCTACACCTTC. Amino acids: CASSLQGLTGYTF.